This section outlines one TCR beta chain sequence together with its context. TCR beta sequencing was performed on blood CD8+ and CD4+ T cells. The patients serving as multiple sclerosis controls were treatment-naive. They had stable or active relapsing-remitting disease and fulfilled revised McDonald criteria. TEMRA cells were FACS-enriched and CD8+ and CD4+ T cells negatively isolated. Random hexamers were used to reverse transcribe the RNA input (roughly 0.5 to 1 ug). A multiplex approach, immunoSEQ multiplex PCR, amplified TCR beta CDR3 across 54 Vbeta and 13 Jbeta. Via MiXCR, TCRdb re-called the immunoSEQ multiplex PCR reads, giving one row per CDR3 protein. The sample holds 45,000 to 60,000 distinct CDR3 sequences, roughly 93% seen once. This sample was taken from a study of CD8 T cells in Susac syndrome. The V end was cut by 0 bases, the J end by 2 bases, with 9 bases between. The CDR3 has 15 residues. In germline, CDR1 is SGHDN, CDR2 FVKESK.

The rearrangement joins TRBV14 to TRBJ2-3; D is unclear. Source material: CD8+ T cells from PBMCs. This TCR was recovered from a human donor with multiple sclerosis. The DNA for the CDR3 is TGTGCCAGCAGCCAAGATCGAGAGACCACAGATACGCAGTATTTT. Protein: CASSQDRETTDTQYF.